These T cell receptor beta chains were read from a single sample in a study of T-cell reconstitution after alpha-beta-depleted transplantation in children. TCRdb processed the PCR reads anew with MiXCR; each CDR3 protein has one entry. The sample carries approximately 640,000 distinct CDR3 sequences, around 17% recorded once. The sample in question was PBMCs from the stem cell graft donor, obtained from the stem cell graft. Source of these receptors: a human donor who donated a stem cell graft to a child with acute myeloid leukemia. The CDR3 runs from the conserved cysteine through the conserved F or W. The D gene is left open where the match is weak. Not all rows give a size; the values are once, few, many and, for expanded clones, a class.

CDR3 protein: CSAKKTGYSPLHF; CDR3 DNA: TGCAGTGCAAAGAAAACAGGGTACTCACCCCTCCACTTT; CDR3 length: 13; V gene: TRBV20-1; D gene: -; J gene: TRBJ1-6; clone size: many
CDR3 protein: CASKRMPNTEAFF; CDR3 DNA: TGCGCCAGCAAACGGATGCCGAACACTGAAGCTTTCTTT; CDR3 length: 13; V gene: TRBV5-1; D gene: -; J gene: TRBJ1-1; clone size: few
CDR3 protein: CASSSVFAGSYNEQFF; CDR3 DNA: TGTGCCAGCAGCTCCGTGTTCGCGGGCTCCTACAATGAGCAGTTCTTC; CDR3 length: 16; V gene: TRBV5-6; D gene: -; J gene: TRBJ2-1; clone size: -
CDR3 protein: CASARGGQYEQYF; CDR3 DNA: TGTGCCAGCGCAAGAGGGGGCCAATACGAGCAGTACTTC; CDR3 length: 13; V gene: TRBV7-2; D gene: TRBD1; J gene: TRBJ2-7; clone size: -
CDR3 protein: CATSTRRGETQYF; CDR3 DNA: TGTGCCACCAGCACCCGAAGAGGGGAGACCCAGTACTTC; CDR3 length: 13; V gene: TRBV15; D gene: -; J gene: TRBJ2-5; clone size: many
CDR3 protein: CASSPQVAGEYTGELFF; CDR3 DNA: TGTGCCAGCAGCCCCCAGGTAGCGGGGGAGTACACCGGGGAGCTGTTTTTT; CDR3 length: 17; V gene: TRBV7-6; D gene: TRBD2; J gene: TRBJ2-2; clone size: many
CDR3 protein: CSASGRAQETQYF; CDR3 DNA: TGCAGTGCTAGCGGCAGGGCCCAAGAGACCCAGTACTTC; CDR3 length: 13; V gene: TRBV20-1; D gene: -; J gene: TRBJ2-5; clone size: many
CDR3 protein: CAWIQGAYTEAFF; CDR3 DNA: TGTGCCTGGATTCAGGGGGCCTACACTGAAGCTTTCTTT; CDR3 length: 13; V gene: TRBV30; D gene: TRBD1; J gene: TRBJ1-1; clone size: many
CDR3 protein: CSARRTGSASYEQYF; CDR3 DNA: TGCAGTGCTAGAAGGACAGGTTCCGCCTCCTACGAGCAGTACTTC; CDR3 length: 15; V gene: TRBV20-1; D gene: TRBD1; J gene: TRBJ2-7; clone size: few
CDR3 protein: CASSQGAGGLYF; CDR3 DNA: TGCGCCAGCAGCCAAGGGGCAGGGGGGCTCTACTTC; CDR3 length: 12; V gene: TRBV4-3; D gene: -; J gene: TRBJ2-4; clone size: -
CDR3 protein: CASSPGLAGGSYNEQFF; CDR3 DNA: TGTGCCAGCAGCCCGGGACTAGCGGGGGGGTCCTACAATGAGCAGTTCTTC; CDR3 length: 17; V gene: TRBV12-3/TRBV12-4; D gene: TRBD2; J gene: TRBJ2-1; clone size: few
CDR3 protein: CASLGRGTADTQYF; CDR3 DNA: TGTGCCAGCTTAGGACGGGGGACCGCAGATACGCAGTATTTT; CDR3 length: 14; V gene: TRBV2; D gene: -; J gene: TRBJ2-3; clone size: -
CDR3 protein: CASSTTGTNSNQPQHF; CDR3 DNA: TGTGCCAGCTCTACTACCGGGACAAATAGCAATCAGCCCCAGCATTTT; CDR3 length: 16; V gene: TRBV12-3/TRBV12-4; D gene: -; J gene: TRBJ1-5; clone size: -
CDR3 protein: CASSRQGWSTEAFF; CDR3 DNA: TGTGCCAGCAGCCGACAGGGGTGGAGCACTGAAGCTTTCTTT; CDR3 length: 14; V gene: TRBV6-1; D gene: TRBD1; J gene: TRBJ1-1; clone size: many
CDR3 protein: CASSQENGGSNEQFF; CDR3 DNA: TGCGCCAGCAGCCAAGAAAACGGGGGGAGCAATGAGCAGTTCTTC; CDR3 length: 15; V gene: TRBV4-3; D gene: TRBD2; J gene: TRBJ2-1; clone size: -
CDR3 protein: CASSLASPRETQYF; CDR3 DNA: TGCGCCAGCAGCTTGGCCTCGCCCCGGGAGACCCAGTACTTC; CDR3 length: 14; V gene: TRBV5-1; D gene: -; J gene: TRBJ2-5; clone size: -
CDR3 protein: CSPARLASNEQFF; CDR3 DNA: TGCAGCCCCGCACGACTAGCGAGCAATGAGCAGTTCTTC; CDR3 length: 13; V gene: TRBV29-1; D gene: TRBD2; J gene: TRBJ2-1; clone size: many
CDR3 protein: CASSEQPGLATDTQYF; CDR3 DNA: TGCGCCAGCAGTGAGCAACCGGGACTCGCCACAGATACGCAGTATTTT; CDR3 length: 16; V gene: TRBV10-1; D gene: -; J gene: TRBJ2-3; clone size: many
CDR3 protein: CASSQGQVLAGANVLTF; CDR3 DNA: TGCGCCAGCAGCCAAGGGCAGGTACTAGCTGGGGCCAACGTCCTGACTTTC; CDR3 length: 17; V gene: TRBV4-3; D gene: -; J gene: TRBJ2-6; clone size: few
CDR3 protein: CASSYRIFTDTQYF; CDR3 DNA: TGTGCCAGCAGTTATAGGATATTCACAGATACGCAGTATTTT; CDR3 length: 14; V gene: TRBV28; D gene: -; J gene: TRBJ2-3; clone size: -
CDR3 protein: CASSEARTSGGNNEQFF; CDR3 DNA: TGTGCCAGCAGTGAAGCTAGGACTAGCGGGGGGAACAATGAGCAGTTCTTC; CDR3 length: 17; V gene: TRBV2; D gene: TRBD2; J gene: TRBJ2-1; clone size: many
CDR3 protein: CASSPGLTQYF; CDR3 DNA: TGTGCCAGCAGTCCTGGACTGACCCAGTACTTC; CDR3 length: 11; V gene: TRBV12-3/TRBV12-4; D gene: -; J gene: TRBJ2-5; clone size: many
CDR3 protein: CSAREPTGAPLHF; CDR3 DNA: TGCAGTGCTAGAGAACCCACCGGGGCACCCCTCCACTTT; CDR3 length: 13; V gene: TRBV20-1; D gene: -; J gene: TRBJ1-6; clone size: many
CDR3 protein: CSVLHRDRGYYNEQFF; CDR3 DNA: TGCAGCGTCTTACACCGGGACAGGGGTTACTACAATGAGCAGTTCTTC; CDR3 length: 16; V gene: TRBV29-1; D gene: TRBD1; J gene: TRBJ2-1; clone size: many
CDR3 protein: CATTGTPGNEQFF; CDR3 DNA: TGTGCCACTACGGGGACGCCTGGCAATGAGCAGTTCTTC; CDR3 length: 13; V gene: TRBV28; D gene: -; J gene: TRBJ2-1; clone size: -
CDR3 protein: CSARDRPSRVDWETQYF; CDR3 DNA: TGCAGTGCTAGAGATCGCCCTTCCAGGGTCGATTGGGAGACCCAGTACTTC; CDR3 length: 17; V gene: TRBV20-1; D gene: -; J gene: TRBJ2-5; clone size: many
CDR3 protein: CASSKEDWSEPQHF; CDR3 DNA: TGTGCCAGCAGCAAAGAAGACTGGTCCGAGCCCCAGCATTTT; CDR3 length: 14; V gene: TRBV21-1; D gene: -; J gene: TRBJ1-5; clone size: -
CDR3 protein: CSARALKVTVNYGYTF; CDR3 DNA: TGCAGTGCTAGAGCCCTCAAGGTGACAGTCAACTATGGCTACACCTTC; CDR3 length: 16; V gene: TRBV20-1; D gene: -; J gene: TRBJ1-2; clone size: once
CDR3 protein: CASSSSAKNIQYF; CDR3 DNA: TGCGCCAGCAGCTCCTCTGCCAAAAACATTCAGTACTTC; CDR3 length: 13; V gene: TRBV4-1; D gene: -; J gene: TRBJ2-4; clone size: few
CDR3 protein: CASSQDLPRQGMYGYTF; CDR3 DNA: TGCGCCAGCAGCCAAGATCTTCCGAGACAGGGAATGTATGGCTACACCTTC; CDR3 length: 17; V gene: TRBV4-3; D gene: TRBD1; J gene: TRBJ1-2; clone size: -
CDR3 protein: CSVEGGEGPYSPRYEQYF; CDR3 DNA: TGCAGCGTTGAAGGGGGGGAGGGCCCTTATTCACCAAGATACGAGCAGTACTTC; CDR3 length: 18; V gene: TRBV29-1; D gene: TRBD2; J gene: TRBJ2-7; clone size: many
CDR3 protein: CATSDPGQGNDQETQYF; CDR3 DNA: TGTGCCACCAGTGATCCGGGACAGGGAAATGATCAAGAGACCCAGTACTTC; CDR3 length: 17; V gene: TRBV24-1; D gene: TRBD1; J gene: TRBJ2-5; clone size: -
CDR3 protein: CAWSRSGGRDTQYF; CDR3 DNA: TGTGCCTGGAGCAGGAGCGGGGGACGAGATACGCAGTATTTT; CDR3 length: 14; V gene: TRBV30; D gene: TRBD2; J gene: TRBJ2-3; clone size: -
CDR3 protein: CASSYGSGLAGDVDTQYF; CDR3 DNA: TGTGCCAGCAGTTACGGCAGTGGCCTAGCGGGGGATGTAGATACGCAGTATTTT; CDR3 length: 18; V gene: TRBV6-5; D gene: TRBD2; J gene: TRBJ2-3; clone size: few
CDR3 protein: CASRRGVGGANVLTF; CDR3 DNA: TGTGCCAGCAGGCGAGGGGTTGGGGGGGCCAACGTCCTGACTTTC; CDR3 length: 15; V gene: TRBV11-2; D gene: -; J gene: TRBJ2-6; clone size: few
CDR3 protein: CASSLLWAGSGKNIQYF; CDR3 DNA: TGTGCCAGCAGCTTATTGTGGGCCGGCAGCGGCAAAAACATTCAGTACTTC; CDR3 length: 17; V gene: TRBV7-2; D gene: -; J gene: TRBJ2-4; clone size: few
CDR3 protein: CSAGRVGAGTGSQPQHF; CDR3 DNA: TGCAGTGCGGGTAGAGTTGGGGCTGGGACAGGGAGCCAGCCCCAGCATTTT; CDR3 length: 17; V gene: TRBV20-1; D gene: TRBD1; J gene: TRBJ1-5; clone size: -
CDR3 protein: CATGNNEQFF; CDR3 DNA: TGTGCCACCGGCAACAATGAGCAGTTCTTC; CDR3 length: 10; V gene: TRBV24-1; D gene: -; J gene: TRBJ2-1; clone size: many
CDR3 protein: CASSLAPGGDNEQFF; CDR3 DNA: TGCGCCAGCAGCTTGGCGCCAGGGGGTGACAATGAGCAGTTCTTC; CDR3 length: 15; V gene: TRBV5-1; D gene: TRBD1; J gene: TRBJ2-1; clone size: -
CDR3 protein: CASSPPVGAAGNTIYF; CDR3 DNA: TGTGCCAGCTCACCACCGGTGGGGGCGGCTGGAAACACCATATATTTT; CDR3 length: 16; V gene: TRBV18; D gene: -; J gene: TRBJ1-3; clone size: -
CDR3 protein: CASSLGTRGNEQFF; CDR3 DNA: TGTGCCAGCAGCTTAGGGACTAGGGGCAATGAGCAGTTCTTC; CDR3 length: 14; V gene: TRBV7-8; D gene: TRBD2; J gene: TRBJ2-1; clone size: -